Listed here is a single TCR beta chain. Assay: immunoSEQ multiplex PCR; the TCRdb copy retains only in-frame clones and omits some. The data show approximately 52,000 clones, 65% to 90% seen once. Germline V gene sequence: CDR1 SGHRS, CDR2 YFSETQ. This CDR3 has 15 residues. V gave up 7 bases and J gave up 0 bases; unmatched junction bases: 10. The data were taken from a study of PD-L1 blockade in urothelial cancer. Looking at the study overall: Blood analysis occurred 3 weeks (second dose) and 6 weeks after treatment start.

As to time point: pretreatment peripheral blood. The chain recombines TRBV5-1 with TRBJ2-7; 7 bases agree with TRBD1. The receptor comes from a man aged 65 to 85 with urothelial cancer. Sample: PBMCs, taken around atezolizumab (anti-PD-L1) treatment. DNA of the CDR3: TGCGCCAGCGGCCCCGCGACAGGGCCCTCCTACGAGCAGTACTTC. Translation gives CASGPATGPSYEQYF.